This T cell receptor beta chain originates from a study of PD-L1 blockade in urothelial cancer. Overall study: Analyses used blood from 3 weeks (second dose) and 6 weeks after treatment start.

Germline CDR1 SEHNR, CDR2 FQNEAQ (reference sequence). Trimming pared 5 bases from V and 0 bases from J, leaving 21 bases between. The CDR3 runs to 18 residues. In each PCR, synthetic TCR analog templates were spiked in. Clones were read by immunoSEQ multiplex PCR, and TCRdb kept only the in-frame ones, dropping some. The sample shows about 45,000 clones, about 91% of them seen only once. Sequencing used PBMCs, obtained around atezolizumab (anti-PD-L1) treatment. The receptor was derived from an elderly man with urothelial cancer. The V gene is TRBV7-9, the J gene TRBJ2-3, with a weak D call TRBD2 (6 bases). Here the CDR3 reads CASSPEGISGPSTDTQYF. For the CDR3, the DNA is TGTGCCAGCAGCCCCGAAGGGATTAGCGGTCCTAGCACAGATACGCAGTATTTT.